This T cell receptor (beta chain) is drawn from a study of lymphopenia after photon versus proton radiotherapy. The study, taken as a whole, reports: Post-nadir diversity loss with photons came from oligoclonal expansion, particularly CD8+ Temra cells. Survival link was tested only in deceased patients; proton benefit remains a possibility. Photon-treated patients lost naive T cells and TCR diversity; proton-treated stayed stable. In patients who died, overall survival fell as post-nadir TCR diversity dropped more.

With respect to this clone: What it binds is unknown.

Repertoires were generated with immunoSEQ multiplex PCR, while TCRdb's copy carries only in-frame clones and drops some. The repertoire holds some 30,000 clones, with 94% as singletons. V gave up 5 bases and J gave up 4 bases, with 17 bases separating them. This CDR3 spans 15 amino acids. Germline V CDR1 and CDR2: MDHEN, SYDVKM. The material sequenced was peripheral blood, taken from a patient treated with photon-based radiotherapy. The chain couples TRBV28 to TRBJ1-1; a weak D match, TRBD1 (6 bases). This TCR derives from a woman in her 50s with cholangiocarcinoma. CDR3 nucleotide sequence: TGTGCCAGCAGTCAGAAACAGGGTTTCCCCACTGAAGCTTTCTTT. It translates to CASSQKQGFPTEAFF. Using reference TRBV28 and TRBJ1-1 for the parts outside the CDR3, the full variable domain is DVKVTQSSRYLVKRTGEKVFLECVQDMDHENMFWYRQDPGLGLRLIYFSYDVKMKEKGDIPEGYSVSREKKERFSLILESASTNQTSMYLCASSQKQGFPTEAFFGQGTRLTVV.